Reported below is one T cell receptor beta chain. This entry belongs to a study of blood T cell repertoires in COVID-19. Germline V lookup: CDR1 MGHRA, CDR2 YSYEKL. The J segment lost 9 bases and the V segment lost 5 bases, leaving 13 bases of the junction unmatched. There are 15 residues in the CDR3. The repertoire was sequenced with immunoSEQ multiplex PCR; TCRdb's copy has only in-frame clones and lacks some. The data hold under 250,000 clones, with 75% to 85% observed a single time. This sequence originates from a human donor in a cohort sampled during active COVID-19. Sequencing was performed on peripheral blood. V gene TRBV4-1 combines with J gene TRBJ2-7; 10 bases match TRBD2. The CDR3: CASSLARASGSVQYF. CDR3 nucleotides: TGCGCCAGCAGCTTAGCAAGGGCTAGCGGGAGCGTGCAGTACTTC.